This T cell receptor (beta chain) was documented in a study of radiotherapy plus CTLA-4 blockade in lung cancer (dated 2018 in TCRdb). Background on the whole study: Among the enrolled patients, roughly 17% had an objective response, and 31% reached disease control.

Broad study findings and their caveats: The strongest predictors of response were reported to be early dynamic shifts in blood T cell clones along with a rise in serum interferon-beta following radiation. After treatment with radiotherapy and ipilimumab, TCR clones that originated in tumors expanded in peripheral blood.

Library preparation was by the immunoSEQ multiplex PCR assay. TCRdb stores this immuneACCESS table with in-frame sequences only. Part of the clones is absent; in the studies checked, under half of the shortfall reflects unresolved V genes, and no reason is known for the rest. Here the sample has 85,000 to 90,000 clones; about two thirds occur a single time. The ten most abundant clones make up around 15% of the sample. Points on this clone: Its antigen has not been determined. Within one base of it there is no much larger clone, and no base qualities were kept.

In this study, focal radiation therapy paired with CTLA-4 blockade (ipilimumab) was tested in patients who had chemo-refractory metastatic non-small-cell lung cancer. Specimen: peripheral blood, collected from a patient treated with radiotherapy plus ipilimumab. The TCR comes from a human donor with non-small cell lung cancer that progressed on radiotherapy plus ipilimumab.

The bases are TGTGCCAGCAGCCGCTCAAGCGGGGTCCCAGATACGCAGTATTTT. Translation gives CASSRSSGVPDTQYF. The chain uses TRBV4-2 and TRBJ2-3, with 7 bases aligning to TRBD2. Inclusive of the bounding cysteine and phenylalanine, the CDR3 is 15 residues long. Only the CDR3 region is kept as DNA, spanning 45 bases read in frame from base 1. Germline trimming: 4 bases from V, 4 bases from J; junction bases outside gene matches: 8. CDR1 and CDR2 are read off the germline V gene as LGHNA and YNFKEQ.